This T cell receptor (beta chain) was found in a study of blood T cell repertoires in COVID-19. Study-wide background: Italy, Spain and the United States were the sources of the convalescent and acute COVID-19 samples. The cDNA or gDNA used as material had been derived from T cells, B-cell-depleted T cells, or PBMCs.

Trimming removed 5 bases from V and 3 bases from J; junction bases left unmatched: 6. The germline gives CDR1 SGHNT, CDR2 YENEEA. The CDR3 has 14 residues. Under the authors' procedure: Reference gene primer amplification gave estimated nucleated cell counts. Libraries were prepared by immunoSEQ multiplex PCR; TCRdb keeps only in-frame clonotypes and omits some of them. V and J calls and clone size are as listed in that table; D and trimming were resolved from the DNA. The data contain 65,000 to 95,000 clones, roughly 80% of them singletons. The TCR was taken from a woman aged 40 to 50 with active or convalescent COVID-19. The sequencing input was peripheral blood. The V call is TRBV11-3, the J call TRBJ2-7, with 8 bases aligning to TRBD2. The CDR3 is CASSATSVSYEQYF. CDR3 in DNA: TGTGCCAGCAGCGCGACTAGCGTGAGCTACGAGCAGTACTTC.